The present T cell receptor beta chain was sequenced within a study of T-cell memory formation after mild COVID-19. Across the study: Across donors, TCR clusters were largely donor specific.

There are 16 residues in the CDR3. Between the trimmed V and J ends, which lost 3 bases and 4 bases, there was a span of 17 bases. Study-wide results and limits: Shrinking CD4+ clones resided mostly in CM and EM, and CD8+ ones in EMRA.

For this clonotype: Its target is unknown.

MiXCR, applied by TCRdb to the 5' RACE reads, yields one record per CDR3 protein. Here the sample spans 380,000 or so distinct CDR3 sequences, approximately 14% being singletons. This TCR derives from a man aged 18-30 years who had mild COVID-19 (a few samples of this study predate the infection). Cell type and time point are not known. The chain uses TRBV12-3 or TRBV12-4 and TRBJ2-3; weak D call: TRBD2 (5 bases). The sample was PBMCs or a T cell subset sorted from them (not recorded which). The CDR3 protein is CASSFRPGEIADTQYF. The CDR3 coding sequence is TGTGCCAGCAGTTTTCGCCCCGGGGAGATCGCAGATACGCAGTATTTT.